The T cell receptor (beta chain) under discussion was sequenced for a study of control samples from healthy donors and cancer patients. There are a few counts of this clone. The data were produced by immunoSEQ multiplex PCR, yet TCRdb's version contains in-frame clones alone and is incomplete. There are tens of thousands of clones in the sample; roughly nine tenths occur only once, and around 12% lies in the top ten. This CDR3 is built from 13 residues. The germline V gene encodes CDR1 ENHRY and CDR2 SYGVKD. V lost 4 bases to trimming and J lost 10 bases, with 11 bases between them. The sequencing input was PBMCs. This clonotype was obtained from a man aged 50-60 years with lung cancer. V gene TRBV10-3 combines with J gene TRBJ1-6, with a weak D call TRBD1 (6 bases). Written as DNA, the CDR3 is TGTGCCATCAGTGGGGGGGGCAAGTCACCCCTCCACTTT. Residues: CAISGGGKSPLHF.